The source of this T cell receptor beta chain is a study of monozygotic twins with inflammatory bowel disease. From germline, CDR1 is KGHSH and CDR2 LQKENI. The CDR3 runs to 16 residues. Eight reactions per sample, run separately, yielded cDNA. The study subjected TCRalpha and TCRbeta cDNA to two nested PCRs of approximately 16 and 10 cycles. TCRdb re-called the 5' RACE reads and catalogs CDR3 proteins one per entry, DNA excluded. The record lists about 210,000 distinct CDR3 sequences, of which the ten most abundant hold roughly 1.7%. The sample consisted of blood. This TCR was sampled from a human donor with ulcerative colitis or Crohn's disease, or a healthy co-twin of an affected twin (not recorded which). V and J are TRBV18 and TRBJ1-2. Here the CDR3 reads CASSPGAGGANYGYTF.